These T cell receptor beta chains were read from a single sample in a study of PD-L1 blockade in urothelial cancer. Profiling relied on immunoSEQ multiplex PCR, and the TCRdb table lists in-frame clones only, not all of them. This table has fewer than 50,000 clones, roughly nine tenths appearing once. The specimen was PBMCs, collected around atezolizumab (anti-PD-L1) treatment. These TCRs come from a man between 65 and 79 years old with urothelial cancer. Both conserved end residues are part of each CDR3.

TRBJ2-2,TRBV7-3,15,CASSRDRVNTGELFF
TRBJ2-3,TRBV4-1,17,CASSQDLGTASTDTQYF
TRBJ1-5,TRBV19,15,CARVQTGWSTQPQHF
TRBJ2-6,TRBV10-3,18,CAISESVAQSSGANVLTF
TRBJ2-1,TRBV19,17,CASSITGAGQGYNEQFF
TRBJ2-3,TRBV28,14,CAISSLGPTDTQYF
TRBJ2-3,TRBV6-4,14,CASSDGGRRDTQYF
TRBJ1-5,TRBV15,12,CATSDRAQPQHF
TRBJ2-5,TRBV28,12,CASSPKQETQYF
TRBJ2-3,TRBV28,14,CASSLSLEADTQYF
TRBJ1-2,TRBV7-6,13,CASSFGLGSGYTF
TRBJ2-6,TRBV6-5,16,CASSYGWGGGANVLTF
TRBJ2-7,TRBV27,15,CASSWAPGPSYEQYF
TRBJ1-2,TRBV5-8,15,CASSRKGNDLNGYTF
TRBJ1-1,TRBV5-1,16,CASSFSGQGVNTEAFF
TRBJ2-1,TRBV19,14,CASSMGAGANEQFF
TRBJ2-1,TRBV19,13,CASSMEASGEQFF
TRBJ1-2,TRBV28,14,CASSPRGGAEGYTF
TRBJ2-7,TRBV10-1,16,CASSATPRGLSYEQYF
TRBJ2-7,TRBV7-6,15,CASSNSQVEVNEQYF
TRBJ2-7,TRBV18,13,CASSPGTGNEQYF
TRBJ1-5,TRBV18,17,CASSPSIGSGSVEPQHF
TRBJ1-2,TRBV19,17,CASSIRAGALPNYGYTF
TRBJ2-5,TRBV29-1,11,CSVQAGETQYF
TRBJ1-1,TRBV27,14,CASSFLGLNTEAFF
TRBJ2-3,TRBV7-8,12,CASSSGRDTQYF
TRBJ2-3,TRBV7-6,16,CASSSYREMSTDTQYF
TRBJ1-5,TRBV6-5,14,CASSRQGGNQPQHF
TRBJ1-1,TRBV18,15,CASSPQVGRETEAFF
TRBJ2-7,TRBV9,16,CASSVAGRGSSHEQYF
TRBJ2-4,TRBV19,14,CASMGQGPPNIQYF
TRBJ2-7,TRBV18,14,CASSPQLLSYEQYF
TRBJ2-7,TRBV19,15,CASSAHTSGSGEQYF
TRBJ2-1,TRBV11-2,14,CASSGPSGRGEQFF
TRBJ2-7,TRBV28,12,CASGQAPHEQYF
TRBJ2-1,TRBV6-5,15,CASSYSGSSYNEQFF
TRBJ2-7,TRBV7-4,19,CASSLGCKLAYRDPGEQYF
TRBJ1-1,TRBV5-1,13,CASGTGTNTEAFF
TRBJ2-7,TRBV19,14,CATSTPGTSYEQYF
TRBJ2-5,TRBV4-2,14,CASSQSDREETQYF
TRBJ1-2,TRBV28,16,CASSLAGGQFNYGYTF
TRBJ1-5,TRBV19,17,CASSGPYRGFDNQPQHF
TRBJ2-7,TRBV2,14,CASSEFSPKGEQYF
TRBJ2-7,TRBV10-3,14,CAISGTGYSYEQYF
TRBJ2-5,TRBV7-8,16,CASSSRTSGKGETQYF
TRBJ1-2,TRBV7-9,11,CASSPGLGLAF
TRBJ2-1,TRBV4-2,17,CASSPSGGGERRDEQFF
TRBJ2-3,TRBV7-8,16,CASSLGARESTDTQYF
TRBJ2-5,TRBV4-2,15,CASSARLAEGETQYF
TRBJ2-6,TRBV6-6,15,CASSSDRAGANVLTF
TRBJ2-1,TRBV5-4,15,CASSQSGSSYNEQFF